This TCR beta chain emerged from a study of Ad26.COV2.S vaccination and SARS-CoV-2 variants. This clone was detected once. The V gene's germline CDR1 is MNHEY and CDR2 SVGAGI. Losses at the gene ends were 0 bases for V and 6 bases for J; bases not matched to a gene: 7. The CDR3 runs 15 residues. Assay: immunoSEQ multiplex PCR; the TCRdb copy retains only in-frame clones and omits some. The sample holds 410,000 or so clones, around nine tenths seen once. This sample's treatment: 15 to 20 received Ad26.COV2.S at low or high dose, single or two shots; 5 received placebo; per-sample allocation not given. At day 63 after the first vaccine or placebo injection, samples were drawn. Wuhan-strain spike was delivered by a replication-incompetent Ad26 vector.

The sequence was collected from a person between 18 and 60 years old who received the Ad26.COV2.S COVID-19 vaccine or a placebo. The sample was peripheral blood, taken in a trial of Ad26.COV2.S vaccine versus placebo. This chain uses TRBV6-5 with TRBJ1-1; 7 bases are shared with TRBD1. The CDR3 DNA follows: TGTGCCAGCAGTTACTCCCGGACAGGCCCACCTGAAGCTTTCTTT. Protein product: CASSYSRTGPPEAFF.